This T cell receptor (beta chain) was sequenced for a study of human T cells and chemical hapten exposure. At the level of the study: TCR yields per sample varied, mainly owing to small pooled library volume differences.

This clonotype was counted only a few times. TCRdb re-analysed the RACE reads in MiXCR, keeping a single row per CDR3 protein. The sample gives 95,000 to 150,000 distinct CDR3 sequences, roughly 14% of which show up once; 2.8% is in the top ten. Germline CDR1 is SNHLY and CDR2 is FYNNEI. This CDR3 region has 15 residues. V gave up 5 bases and J gave up 7 bases, with 18 bases separating them. Time point noted: pre-sensitization, week 0. Treatment meaning: therapeutic diphenylcyclopropenone sensitization with weekly scalp DPC. Sequencing used whole blood, obtained in connection with sensitization to the hapten diphenylcyclopropenone (DPC). This TCR was recovered from a woman aged 18-35 years with alopecia areata. Some clones in this sample may be carry-over from other donors' samples. The rearrangement links TRBV2 to TRBJ1-5; weak D call: TRBD1 (5 bases). CDR3 nucleotide sequence: TGTGCCAGCAGTCCCGGGGGGAGGGGATACCAGCCCCAGCATTTT. Its translation is CASSPGGRGYQPQHF.